What follows are 16 T cell receptor beta chains derived from one specimen sequenced in a study of T cell changes during pregnancy in multiple sclerosis. TCRdb keeps only in-frame clones here, not all; method: immunoSEQ multiplex PCR. The sample lists tens of thousands of clones; roughly 90% were seen once. Sequencing was performed on CD8+ T cells from peripheral blood mononuclear cells, taken before pregnancy. These receptors were obtained from a female donor with multiple sclerosis, enrolled in a pregnancy study.

This clone was detected only once. V and J are TRBV9 and TRBJ2-7; D is unresolved. Per the germline V gene, CDR1 is SGDLS and CDR2 is YYNGEE. V was trimmed by 4 bases and J by 5 bases, leaving 19 bases between them. This CDR3 comprises 15 residues. Here the CDR3 DNA reads TGTGCCAGCAGCTCCCCGCACACCGACATCAACGAGCAGTACTTC. This gives the protein CASSSPHTDINEQYF. The full variable domain, rest sourced from reference TRBV9 and TRBJ2-7, is DSGVTQTPKHLITATGQRVTLRCSPRSGDLSVYWYQQSLDQGLQFLIQYYNGEERAKGNILERFSAQQFPDLHSELNLSSLELGDSALYFCASSSPHTDINEQYFGPGTRLTVT.

The V gene is TRBV6-6, the J gene TRBJ1-1; maybe TRBD1 (5 bases). Germline CDR1 and CDR2: MNHNY and SVGAGI (reference sequence). Trimming removed 5 bases at V and 7 bases at J, with 8 bases between. The CDR3 is made up of 11 amino acids. The CDR3 here is CASSTGGEAFF. CDR3 nucleotide sequence: TGTGCCAGCAGTACGGGGGGTGAAGCTTTCTTT.

This chain joins TRBV27 and TRBJ1-3, with D possibly being TRBD1 (5 bases). CDR3 length equals 15 residues. The germline CDR1 and CDR2 sequences are MNHEY and SMNVEV (reference sequence). V shed 1 base and J shed 0 bases, with 7 bases lying between them. The CDR3 region is CASSLLGDSGNTIYF. CDR3 bases: TGTGCCAGCAGTTTATTAGGGGACTCTGGAAACACCATATATTTT.

This clone was recorded a few times. The chain employs TRBV10-3 and TRBJ1-4; weak D call: TRBD1 (5 bases). The CDR3 loop spans 13 amino acids. Germline loops: CDR1 ENHRY, CDR2 SYGVKD. V lost 10 bases to trimming and J lost 5 bases, with 14 bases between them. The CDR3, as DNA: TGTGCCACTGGTGGGGGGGGAAATGAAAAACTGTTTTTT. Encoded protein: CATGGGGNEKLFF.

This clone occurred once. This rearrangement joins TRBV9 to TRBJ1-3; D remains unclear. The CDR3 loop spans 16 amino acids. CDR1 is SGDLS and CDR2 is YYNGEE in the germline V gene. Trimming shortened V by 0 bases and J by 0 bases, and 10 bases separated the two germline ends. The CDR3 nucleotides read TGTGCCAGCAGCGTAGAAGGCGGCTACTCTGGAAACACCATATATTTT. Amino acid sequence: CASSVEGGYSGNTIYF.

The rearrangement joins TRBV2 to TRBJ2-5; TRBD1 agrees at 10 bases. This CDR3 comprises 16 residues. J lost 5 bases, V lost 2 bases, and 8 bases had no gene match. In germline, CDR1 is SNHLY, CDR2 FYNNEI. CDR3 sequence: CASSERDRGAGETQYF. DNA of the CDR3: TGTGCCAGCAGTGAAAGGGACAGGGGTGCAGGGGAGACCCAGTACTTC.

The V gene is TRBV10-3, the J gene TRBJ2-1, with TRBD2 matching 15 bases. The CDR3 extends over 15 amino acids. In germline, CDR1 is ENHRY, CDR2 SYGVKD. J gave up 4 bases and V 8 bases, and 3 bases lay outside the gene matches. CDR3 coding DNA: TGTGCCATCGCGGGACTAGCGGGGGGTTACAATGAGCAGTTCTTC. Protein sequence: CAIAGLAGGYNEQFF.

This chain uses TRBV27 with TRBJ2-1, with TRBD2 matching 14 bases. The CDR3 has 15 residues. V shed 6 bases, J shed 6 bases, and the junction held 4 bases outside the gene matches. Per the germline V gene, CDR1 is MNHEY and CDR2 is SMNVEV (reference sequence). The DNA for the CDR3 is TGTGCCAGCAGGGAGGGACTAGCGGGGGTCAATGAGCAGTTCTTC. Its protein is CASREGLAGVNEQFF.

This clone was observed a single time. This chain connects TRBV7-9 to TRBJ1-2, with a weak D call TRBD1 (6 bases). The CDR3 spans 15 residues. The germline V gene encodes CDR1 SEHNR and CDR2 FQNEAQ (reference sequence). V dropped 3 bases and J dropped 4 bases, with 15 bases sitting between them. The CDR3 is CASSFARGTGYGYTF. The DNA for the CDR3 is TGTGCCAGCAGCTTCGCTAGGGGGACCGGCTATGGCTACACCTTC.

This clone was observed a single time. The rearrangement links TRBV27 to TRBJ2-3; TRBD2 matches 10 bases. In germline, CDR1 is MNHEY, CDR2 SMNVEV (reference sequence). J gave up 0 bases and V 1 base, and 7 bases lay outside the gene matches. The CDR3 is 18 amino acids. The CDR3 coding sequence is TGTGCCAGCAGTTTATTAGCGGGGGGCCCCACTAGCACAGATACGCAGTATTTT. Its protein is CASSLLAGGPTSTDTQYF.

This chain connects TRBV6-5 to TRBJ2-4; D remains ambiguous. This CDR3 comprises 16 residues. Germline CDR1 reads MNHEY; CDR2 reads SVGAGI. V dropped 0 bases and J dropped 0 bases, with 9 bases sitting between them. This CDR3 is CASSYSGSIAKNIQYF. CDR3 coding DNA: TGTGCCAGCAGTTACTCGGGCAGTATAGCCAAAAACATTCAGTACTTC.

The chain couples TRBV19 to TRBJ1-1; TRBD1 matches 8 bases. Trimming cost V 5 bases and J 3 bases; bases outside gene matches: 5. Germline CDR1 is LNHDA and CDR2 is SQIVND (reference sequence). The CDR3 totals 14 residues. The CDR3, as DNA: TGTGCCAGTAGTCTGACAGGGGAGTACACTGAAGCTTTCTTT. Translation: CASSLTGEYTEAFF.

This clone is medium-sized in the sample. This chain connects TRBV10-3 to TRBJ2-1, with TRBD1 matching 12 bases. V dropped 4 bases and J dropped 4; count of bases not matched to a gene: 2. The CDR3 extends over 15 amino acids. The germline V gene has CDR1 ENHRY and CDR2 SYGVKD. DNA for the CDR3: TGTGCCATCAGTGCGGGACAGGGGGCATACAATGAGCAGTTCTTC. It specifies CAISAGQGAYNEQFF.

In its sample, this clone was seen a few times. This rearrangement joins TRBV7-9 to TRBJ1-3; TRBD1 is a possible D gene (6 bases). Germline CDR1 SEHNR, CDR2 FQNEAQ (reference sequence). The CDR3 runs to 15 residues. V was clipped by 5 bases and J by 2 bases, with 13 bases between them. The chain's CDR3 is CASSPTGFAGNTIYF. In DNA, the CDR3 is TGTGCCAGCAGCCCCACAGGGTTTGCTGGAAACACCATATATTTT.

This chain joins TRBV7-9 and TRBJ2-3; perhaps TRBD1 as D (6 bases). Trimming removed 8 bases at V and 2 bases at J, with 14 bases between. The length of the CDR3 is 14 residues. Germline-derived CDR1 and CDR2 are SEHNR and FQNEAQ (reference sequence). CDR3 sequence: CASERDTDTDTQYF. Here the CDR3 DNA reads TGTGCCAGCGAACGGGACACCGACACAGATACGCAGTATTTT.

J is TRBJ2-7 and V is TRBV11-2, with 10 positions matching TRBD2. Germline-derived CDR1 and CDR2 are SGHAT and FQNNGV. The CDR3 is made up of 16 amino acids. The J segment lost 3 bases and the V segment lost 4 bases, leaving 9 bases of the junction unmatched. The CDR3 protein is CASSWRLAGGDYEQYF. For the CDR3, the DNA is TGTGCCAGCAGCTGGAGATTAGCGGGGGGAGACTACGAGCAGTACTTC.